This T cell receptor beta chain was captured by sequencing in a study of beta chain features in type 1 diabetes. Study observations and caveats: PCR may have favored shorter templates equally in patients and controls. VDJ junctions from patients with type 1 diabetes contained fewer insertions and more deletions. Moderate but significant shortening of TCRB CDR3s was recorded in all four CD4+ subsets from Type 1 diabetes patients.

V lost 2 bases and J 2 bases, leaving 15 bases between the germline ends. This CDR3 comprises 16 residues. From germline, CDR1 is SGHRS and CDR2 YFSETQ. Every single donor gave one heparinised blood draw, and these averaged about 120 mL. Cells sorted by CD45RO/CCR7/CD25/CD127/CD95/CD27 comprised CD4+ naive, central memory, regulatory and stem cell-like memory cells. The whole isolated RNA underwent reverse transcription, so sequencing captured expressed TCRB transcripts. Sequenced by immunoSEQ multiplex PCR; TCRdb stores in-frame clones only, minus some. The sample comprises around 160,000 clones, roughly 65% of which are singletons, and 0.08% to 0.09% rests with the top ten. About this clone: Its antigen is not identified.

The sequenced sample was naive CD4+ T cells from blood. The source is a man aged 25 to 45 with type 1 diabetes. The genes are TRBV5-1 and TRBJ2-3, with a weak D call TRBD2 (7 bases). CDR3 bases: TGCGCCAGCAGCTTCCCCTACGCGGGGGCCACAGATACGCAGTATTTT. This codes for CASSFPYAGATDTQYF. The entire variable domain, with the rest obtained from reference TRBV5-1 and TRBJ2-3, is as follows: KAGVTQTPRYLIKTRGQQVTLSCSPISGHRSVSWYQQTPGQGLQFLFEYFSETQRNKGNFPGRFSGRQFSNSRSEMNVSTLELGDSALYLCASSFPYAGATDTQYFGPGTRLTVL.